One sample yielded the 17 T cell receptor beta chains listed below, sequenced in a study of beta chain features in type 1 diabetes. Of the isolated RNA, all was reverse transcribed, and so the sequenced material was expressed TCRB transcripts. TCRdb's copy holds only in-frame clones and misses some; the assay was immunoSEQ multiplex PCR. The repertoire consists of hundreds of thousands of clones, with over 13% occurring once and the leading ten covering less than 0.04%. Study-wide points: Across all four CD4+ subsets, people with type 1 diabetes showed modestly shorter TCRB CDR3s.

Antigens for these TCRs are unknown. Input material: naive CD4+ T cells from blood. The receptors were sampled from a man aged 18 to 35 with type 1 diabetes.

In this sample, this clone turned up many times. The gene calls are TRBV10-3 and TRBJ2-6; possible D gene TRBD1, 5 bases. The CDR3 sequence is 15 residues long. CDR1 and CDR2 from the germline V gene are ENHRY and SYGVKD. V was cut by 5 bases and J by 0 bases, with 8 bases left in between. CDR3 sequence (DNA): TGTGCCATCAGTACAGGCGACTCTGGGGCCAACGTCCTGACTTTC. The encoded protein is CAISTGDSGANVLTF.

This clone has a handful of counts. Other DNA variants within this sample encode the same CDR3. The chain has TRBV18 and TRBJ1-1; D not certain. Germline values: CDR1 KGHSH, CDR2 LQKENI. The CDR3 consists of 12 residues. V shed 3 bases and J shed 4 bases, with 6 bases lying between them. As DNA, the CDR3 is TGTGCCAGCTCACCGGGTCCCACTGAAGCTTTCTTT. This sequence encodes CASSPGPTEAFF.

The chain couples TRBV6-6 to TRBJ2-2; TRBD1 matches 9 bases. V trimming: 7 bases; J trimming: 4 bases; junction bases outside the gene matches: 7. The germline gives CDR1 MNHNY, CDR2 SVGAGI (reference sequence). The CDR3 contains 15 residues. CDR3 amino acids: CASTPGQGLTGELFF. The CDR3 region has the DNA TGTGCCAGCACCCCGGGACAGGGACTCACCGGGGAGCTGTTTTTT.

This clone was detected only a few times. The V gene is TRBV9, the J gene TRBJ2-1, with D uncertain. The germline V gene has CDR1 SGDLS and CDR2 YYNGEE. This CDR3 has 15 amino acids. V lost 2 bases and J 7 bases, leaving 16 bases between the germline ends. The CDR3 loop reads CASSVEVGYGNEQFF. CDR3 in DNA: TGTGCCAGCAGCGTTGAGGTAGGGTATGGGAATGAGCAGTTCTTC.

The rearrangement links TRBV20-1 to TRBJ2-1; D remains ambiguous. Germline-derived CDR1 and CDR2 are DFQATT and SNEGSKA (reference sequence). CDR3 length equals 11 residues. V gave up 3 bases and J gave up 7 bases, with 7 bases separating them. In DNA, the CDR3 is TGCAGTGCTAGGGGTCCTAATGAGCAGTTCTTC. This translates into CSARGPNEQFF.

The chain carries TRBV30 and TRBJ2-1, with 10 bases lining up with TRBD2. Germline CDR1 GTSNPN, CDR2 SVGIG (reference sequence). The CDR3 is made up of 16 amino acids. Trimming removed 0 bases from V and 15 bases from J; junction bases left unmatched: 17. CDR3 residues: CAWSVVELAGSYIRFF. In nucleotides, the CDR3 is TGTGCCTGGAGTGTAGTCGAACTAGCGGGAAGTTATATTCGGTTCTTC. Combining the CDR3 with reference TRBV30 and TRBJ2-1 gives the whole variable domain SQTIHQWPATLVQPVGSPLSLECTVEGTSNPNLYWYRQAAGRGLQLLFYSVGIGQISSEVPQNLSASRPQDRQFILSSKKLLLSDSGFYLCAWSVVELAGSYIRFFGPGTRLTVL.

The chain links TRBV4-3 to TRBJ1-5; D not resolved. Trimming took 1 base from V and 5 from J, leaving 6 bases between them. CDR3 length: 13 residues. Germline loops: CDR1 LGHNA, CDR2 YSLEER. CDR3 sequence: CASSQARYQPQHF. DNA for the CDR3: TGCGCCAGCAGCCAAGCCAGATATCAGCCCCAGCATTTT.

J is TRBJ1-4 and V is TRBV30, with TRBD1 identical over 7 bases. Germline lookup yields CDR1 GTSNPN and CDR2 SVGIG (reference sequence). Trimming cost V 1 base and J 5 bases; bases outside gene matches: 7. The CDR3 runs to 15 residues. CDR3 in DNA: TGTGCCTGGAGTGACCAGACAGGGACGAATGAAAAACTGTTTTTT. Protein sequence: CAWSDQTGTNEKLFF.

This clone was seen a handful of times. This rearrangement joins TRBV5-4 to TRBJ2-5, with 9 nucleotides matching TRBD2. Germline loops: CDR1 SGHNT, CDR2 YYREEE (reference sequence). The CDR3 length is 15 residues. V was pared by 4 bases and J by 4 bases, with 8 bases of the junction left unmatched. The CDR3 is CASSPGLANGETQYF. The CDR3, as DNA: TGTGCCAGCAGCCCCGGACTAGCGAATGGAGAGACCCAGTACTTC.

This clone occurred a few times. The chain has TRBV30 and TRBJ1-1, with D hard to call. Trimming cost V 0 bases and J 1 base, with 9 bases left between them. CDR3 length equals 14 residues. Germline V lookup: CDR1 GTSNPN, CDR2 SVGIG (reference sequence). CDR3 residues: CAWSVGMGNTEAFF. The DNA of the CDR3 is TGTGCCTGGAGTGTCGGCATGGGGAACACTGAAGCTTTCTTT. Filled out from reference TRBV30 and TRBJ1-1, the complete variable domain reads SQTIHQWPATLVQPVGSPLSLECTVEGTSNPNLYWYRQAAGRGLQLLFYSVGIGQISSEVPQNLSASRPQDRQFILSSKKLLLSDSGFYLCAWSVGMGNTEAFFGQGTRLTVV.

The table lists this clone with a few counts. The rearrangement links TRBV19 to TRBJ2-1; 12 nucleotides align to TRBD1. The CDR3 is made up of 16 amino acids. CDR1 LNHDA and CDR2 SQIVND come from the germline V gene (reference sequence). V lost 3 bases to trimming and J lost 4 bases; unmatched junction nucleotides: 4. In DNA form, the CDR3 reads TGTGCCAGTAGTATGGGACAGGGGGCTGGTTACAATGAGCAGTTCTTC. As protein: CASSMGQGAGYNEQFF.

This clone appeared a few times. The chain has TRBV27 and TRBJ2-3; D is undetermined. Trimming removed 5 bases at V and 4 bases at J, with 16 bases between. The CDR3 is 15 amino acids. Germline CDR1 reads MNHEY; CDR2 reads SMNVEV (reference sequence). CDR3 protein: CASSLLDDWADTQYF. CDR3 nucleotides: TGTGCCAGCAGTCTCCTAGACGATTGGGCAGATACGCAGTATTTT.

The CDR3 loop reads CASSGSGQGDSPLHF. CDR3 in DNA: TGTGCCAGCAGTGGATCGGGACAGGGCGATTCACCCCTCCACTTT. The rearrangement joins TRBV6-5 to TRBJ1-6; TRBD1 agrees at 9 bases. V trimming: 5 bases; J trimming: 8 bases; junction bases outside the gene matches: 7. The CDR3 sequence is 15 residues long. Germline V gene sequence: CDR1 MNHEY, CDR2 SVGAGI.

This clone was seen only a few times. V and J are TRBV29-1 and TRBJ2-7; tentative D call: TRBD1 (5 bases). Trimming removed 0 bases from V and 1 base from J, with 19 bases in between. This CDR3 contains 17 residues. Germline V gene sequence: CDR1 SQVTM, CDR2 ANQGSEA. The CDR3 DNA is TGCAGCGTTGAAGAAGCAGGGTACGACCTGTTTTCCTACGAGCAGTACTTC. Amino acids: CSVEEAGYDLFSYEQYF.

This clone was recorded a few times. The sample has other DNA sequences that encode this CDR3 too. V is TRBV5-1 and J is TRBJ2-1; no clear D. Per the germline V gene, CDR1 is SGHRS and CDR2 is YFSETQ. V lost 0 bases to trimming and J lost 5 bases, with 6 bases between them. This CDR3 is built from 13 residues. The CDR3 region is CASSLAPNNEQFF. CDR3 nucleotides: TGCGCCAGCAGCTTGGCTCCGAACAATGAGCAGTTCTTC.

This clone was seen a handful of times. The rearrangement joins TRBV7-2 to TRBJ2-1; TRBD2 matches at 10 bases. Germline V gene sequence: CDR1 SGHTA, CDR2 FQGNSA. The CDR3 has 13 amino acids. Trimming cost V 4 bases and J 12 bases; bases outside gene matches: 6. The CDR3 sequence: CASSSGAGGPQFF. The CDR3 DNA is TGTGCCAGCAGCTCGGGAGCGGGAGGGCCGCAGTTCTTC.

This clone has more than one count but fewer than ten. The chain joins TRBV7-9 to TRBJ1-5, with 11 bases matching TRBD1. CDR3 length equals 16 residues. Per germline, CDR1 SEHNR and CDR2 FQNEAQ (reference sequence). V shed 5 bases, J shed 7 bases, and the junction held 10 bases outside the gene matches. The DNA for the CDR3 is TGTGCCAGCAGCCTATCGGGACAGGGGGTGGGACAGCCCCAGCATTTT. This translates into CASSLSGQGVGQPQHF. The full variable domain, completed using reference TRBV7-9 and TRBJ1-5, is DTGVSQNPRHKITKRGQNVTFRCDPISEHNRLYWYRQTLGQGPEFLTYFQNEAQLEKSRLLSDRFSAERPKGSFSTLEIQRTEQGDSAMYLCASSLSGQGVGQPQHFGDGTRLSIL.